The present T cell receptor (beta chain) was sequenced within a study of monozygotic twins with inflammatory bowel disease. Broader study findings: Subtypes among T cells remained indistinguishable.

Germline lookup yields CDR1 DFQATT and CDR2 SNEGSKA (reference sequence). CDR3 length: 17 residues. Of note for this clonotype: The antigen is unknown.

The TCR libraries each used total RNA (around 3,800 ng per library). Eight separate reactions per sample yielded the cDNA. The template switching step added UMIs that contained a 6-nucleotide sample barcode. One entry per CDR3 protein, without DNA, is what TCRdb gives after re-calling the 5' RACE reads. This sample's table has more than 300,000 distinct CDR3 sequences. Sequenced: blood. The chain links TRBV20-1 to TRBJ2-2; TCRdb returns TRBD2, unconfirmable since there is no DNA. This receptor was taken from a human donor with ulcerative colitis or Crohn's disease, or a healthy co-twin of an affected twin (not recorded which). The CDR3 loop is CSARDQGRITNTGELFF.